Listed below are T cell receptor beta chains from one sample, sequenced in a study of blood T cells in healthy people across ages. TCRdb fed the 5' RACE reads into MiXCR, producing one record per CDR3 protein. The sample yields roughly 1.9 million distinct CDR3 sequences, around 40% seen once. The sequencing sample was made of blood. Receptor source: a human donor in good health. Both conserved end residues are part of each CDR3. Fields, in order: clone size, V gene, J gene, D gene, CDR3 protein, CDR3 DNA. D genes are given only for firm matches. Only some rows state a clone size, as once, few, many or a class for expanded clones.

clone size: -; V gene: TRBV7-9; J gene: TRBJ1-2; D gene: TRBD1; CDR3 protein: CASSSPQTGIYGYTF; CDR3 DNA: TGTGCCAGCAGCTCCCCCCAGACAGGGATCTATGGCTACACCTTC
clone size: -; V gene: TRBV7-9; J gene: TRBJ2-7; D gene: -; CDR3 protein: CASSPPDGLYEQYF; CDR3 DNA: TGTGCCAGCAGCCCCCCCGACGGCCTCTACGAGCAGTACTTC
clone size: few; V gene: TRBV7-9; J gene: TRBJ1-1; D gene: -; CDR3 protein: CASSLYGTEAFF; CDR3 DNA: TGTGCCAGCAGTCTGTATGGCACTGAAGCTTTCTTT
clone size: -; V gene: TRBV2; J gene: TRBJ1-4; D gene: -; CDR3 protein: CASRLGTTNEKLFF; CDR3 DNA: TGTGCCAGCAGACTCGGGACCACTAATGAAAAACTGTTTTTT
clone size: few; V gene: TRBV10-3; J gene: TRBJ1-2; D gene: -; CDR3 protein: CAIAEWDYGYTF; CDR3 DNA: TGTGCCATCGCAGAATGGGACTATGGCTACACCTTC
clone size: -; V gene: TRBV2; J gene: TRBJ2-1; D gene: TRBD2; CDR3 protein: CASSSLAGDGIEQFF; CDR3 DNA: TGTGCCAGCAGTTCACTAGCGGGGGATGGGATTGAGCAGTTCTTC
clone size: few; V gene: TRBV12-3/TRBV12-4; J gene: TRBJ2-3; D gene: -; CDR3 protein: CASSHTGLPSRTDTQYF; CDR3 DNA: TGTGCCAGCAGTCATACAGGACTCCCCTCGCGCACAGATACGCAGTATTTT
clone size: -; V gene: TRBV20-1; J gene: TRBJ1-4; D gene: -; CDR3 protein: CSARWDNEKLFF; CDR3 DNA: TGCAGTGCCAGATGGGACAACGAAAAACTGTTTTTT
clone size: -; V gene: TRBV5-1; J gene: TRBJ2-3; D gene: -; CDR3 protein: CASSFSTYTDTQYF; CDR3 DNA: TGCGCCAGCAGCTTCTCCACTTACACAGATACGCAGTATTTT
clone size: -; V gene: TRBV12-3/TRBV12-4; J gene: TRBJ1-2; D gene: -; CDR3 protein: CASSFFGGPYGYTF; CDR3 DNA: TGTGCCAGCAGTTTCTTTGGGGGCCCCTATGGCTACACCTTC
clone size: many; V gene: TRBV5-1; J gene: TRBJ2-1; D gene: -; CDR3 protein: CASSLTTYNEQFF; CDR3 DNA: TGTGCCAGCAGCTTAACGACCTACAATGAGCAGTTCTTC
clone size: -; V gene: TRBV4-2; J gene: TRBJ2-5; D gene: -; CDR3 protein: CASSQRMGRLQETQYF; CDR3 DNA: TGTGCCAGCAGCCAGAGGATGGGACGCCTCCAAGAGACCCAGTACTTC
clone size: -; V gene: TRBV5-1; J gene: TRBJ2-6; D gene: -; CDR3 protein: CASTNRLGTLASGANVLTF; CDR3 DNA: TGCGCCAGCACCAACCGACTGGGGACTCTCGCATCTGGGGCCAACGTCCTGACTTTC
clone size: -; V gene: TRBV5-1; J gene: TRBJ2-2; D gene: -; CDR3 protein: CASSETGAFTGELFF; CDR3 DNA: TGCGCCAGCAGCGAGACGGGGGCATTCACCGGGGAGCTGTTTTTT
clone size: -; V gene: TRBV12-3/TRBV12-4; J gene: TRBJ2-2; D gene: -; CDR3 protein: CASSQPNTGELFF; CDR3 DNA: TGTGCCAGCAGCCAGCCGAACACCGGAGAGCTGTTTTTT
clone size: -; V gene: TRBV18; J gene: TRBJ1-1; D gene: -; CDR3 protein: CASSLTQVARAGKGTEAFF; CDR3 DNA: TGTGCCAGCTCACTCACCCAAGTGGCCCGAGCAGGGAAGGGCACTGAAGCTTTCTTT
clone size: -; V gene: TRBV7-2; J gene: TRBJ2-3; D gene: TRBD2; CDR3 protein: CASSLTSSGGGLGDTQYF; CDR3 DNA: TGTGCCAGCAGCTTAACCTCTAGCGGCGGGGGGCTCGGAGATACGCAGTATTTT
clone size: few; V gene: TRBV5-5; J gene: TRBJ1-4; D gene: -; CDR3 protein: CASSFTTEKLFF; CDR3 DNA: TGTGCCAGCAGCTTTACGACCGAAAAACTGTTTTTT
clone size: -; V gene: TRBV7-2; J gene: TRBJ2-3; D gene: -; CDR3 protein: CASSLIVAASTDTQYF; CDR3 DNA: TGTGCCAGCAGCTTAATAGTAGCGGCTAGCACAGATACGCAGTATTTT
clone size: few; V gene: TRBV9; J gene: TRBJ1-2; D gene: -; CDR3 protein: CASTLSVAGNYGYTF; CDR3 DNA: TGTGCCAGCACCCTTTCGGTGGCAGGGAACTATGGCTACACCTTC
clone size: many; V gene: TRBV20-1; J gene: TRBJ1-5; D gene: -; CDR3 protein: CSARGGNSNQPQHF; CDR3 DNA: TGCAGTGCCCGAGGGGGGAATAGCAATCAGCCCCAGCATTTT
clone size: few; V gene: TRBV5-6; J gene: TRBJ2-1; D gene: -; CDR3 protein: CASSSDTLLGNEQFF; CDR3 DNA: TGTGCCAGCAGCTCGGACACCCTCCTTGGGAATGAGCAGTTCTTC
clone size: -; V gene: TRBV6-2/TRBV6-3; J gene: TRBJ2-1; D gene: -; CDR3 protein: CASSYSMGGRYNEQFF; CDR3 DNA: TGTGCCAGCAGTTACTCGATGGGGGGTCGGTACAATGAGCAGTTCTTC
clone size: few; V gene: TRBV12-3/TRBV12-4; J gene: TRBJ2-7; D gene: TRBD1; CDR3 protein: CASRPDRASYEQYF; CDR3 DNA: TGTGCCAGCAGACCGGACAGGGCCTCCTACGAGCAGTACTTC
clone size: few; V gene: TRBV12-3/TRBV12-4; J gene: TRBJ2-5; D gene: TRBD2; CDR3 protein: CASSLAPGLVDGETQYF; CDR3 DNA: TGTGCCAGCAGTTTGGCTCCGGGACTAGTGGACGGAGAGACCCAGTACTTC
clone size: few; V gene: TRBV5-8; J gene: TRBJ1-2; D gene: TRBD1; CDR3 protein: CASSFNRGLSGSYQYGYTF; CDR3 DNA: TGTGCCAGCAGCTTCAACAGGGGGCTATCGGGGAGCTATCAATATGGCTACACCTTC
clone size: -; V gene: TRBV7-9; J gene: TRBJ2-7; D gene: -; CDR3 protein: CASSAGTRPYEQYF; CDR3 DNA: TGTGCCAGCAGCGCCGGGACAAGGCCCTACGAGCAGTACTTC
clone size: -; V gene: TRBV20-1; J gene: TRBJ2-5; D gene: -; CDR3 protein: CSANRDGREETQYF; CDR3 DNA: TGCAGTGCTAACAGAGACGGACGTGAAGAGACCCAGTACTTC
clone size: -; V gene: TRBV2; J gene: TRBJ2-5; D gene: TRBD2; CDR3 protein: CASGTSGRETQYF; CDR3 DNA: TGTGCCAGTGGGACTAGCGGGAGAGAGACCCAGTACTTC
clone size: -; V gene: TRBV15; J gene: TRBJ2-4; D gene: TRBD2; CDR3 protein: CATSLGNRRGEAKNIQYF; CDR3 DNA: TGTGCCACCAGCCTAGGGAATCGGCGGGGGGAAGCCAAAAACATTCAGTACTTC
clone size: -; V gene: TRBV29-1; J gene: TRBJ2-1; D gene: -; CDR3 protein: CSVVGGGLAETYNEQFF; CDR3 DNA: TGCAGCGTTGTGGGGGGGGGGCTAGCGGAGACCTACAATGAGCAGTTCTTC
clone size: -; V gene: TRBV14; J gene: TRBJ2-3; D gene: TRBD2; CDR3 protein: CASSQDGRLASDTQYF; CDR3 DNA: TGTGCCAGCAGCCAAGATGGGAGACTAGCCTCAGATACGCAGTATTTT
clone size: many; V gene: TRBV5-1; J gene: TRBJ1-2; D gene: -; CDR3 protein: CASSLAGDGYTF; CDR3 DNA: TGTGCCAGCAGCTTAGCAGGGGATGGCTACACCTTC
clone size: few; V gene: TRBV6-4; J gene: TRBJ2-2; D gene: -; CDR3 protein: CASSVGGTDTGELFF; CDR3 DNA: TGTGCCAGCAGTGTCGGGGGCACGGACACCGGGGAGCTGTTTTTT
clone size: many; V gene: TRBV20-1; J gene: TRBJ1-1; D gene: -; CDR3 protein: CSARRQNTEAFF; CDR3 DNA: TGCAGTGCTAGGAGGCAGAACACTGAAGCTTTCTTT
clone size: -; V gene: TRBV4-1; J gene: TRBJ2-3; D gene: -; CDR3 protein: CASSQYRDPDTQYF; CDR3 DNA: TGCGCCAGCAGCCAGTACAGGGATCCAGATACGCAGTATTTT
clone size: few; V gene: TRBV4-1; J gene: TRBJ2-5; D gene: -; CDR3 protein: CASSQAGVETQYF; CDR3 DNA: TGCGCCAGCAGCCAAGCAGGAGTGGAGACCCAGTACTTC
clone size: -; V gene: TRBV20-1; J gene: TRBJ2-5; D gene: TRBD2; CDR3 protein: CSAGLAGGPNVYQETQYF; CDR3 DNA: TGCAGTGCTGGGCTAGCGGGGGGGCCAAACGTGTACCAAGAGACCCAGTACTTC
clone size: -; V gene: TRBV6-2/TRBV6-3; J gene: TRBJ2-5; D gene: -; CDR3 protein: CASSTDMGRQETQYF; CDR3 DNA: TGTGCCAGCAGCACCGACATGGGCCGCCAAGAGACCCAGTACTTC
clone size: -; V gene: TRBV3-1; J gene: TRBJ2-4; D gene: TRBD1; CDR3 protein: CASSQDTGTGRAQANIQYF; CDR3 DNA: TGTGCCAGCAGCCAAGACACCGGGACAGGGAGGGCCCAAGCAAACATTCAGTACTTC
clone size: few; V gene: TRBV29-1; J gene: TRBJ2-3; D gene: -; CDR3 protein: CSVTKTDTDTQYF; CDR3 DNA: TGCAGCGTTACAAAGACAGACACAGATACGCAGTATTTT
clone size: -; V gene: TRBV5-1; J gene: TRBJ1-6; D gene: -; CDR3 protein: CASSFRDWSNSPLHF; CDR3 DNA: TGCGCCAGCAGCTTCCGGGACTGGAGTAATTCACCCCTCCACTTT
clone size: -; V gene: TRBV5-5; J gene: TRBJ2-3; D gene: TRBD2; CDR3 protein: CASSLSLAEATDTQYF; CDR3 DNA: TGTGCCAGCAGCCTTTCGCTAGCGGAAGCCACAGATACGCAGTATTTT
clone size: few; V gene: TRBV3-1; J gene: TRBJ2-4; D gene: -; CDR3 protein: CASSQVGEQYF; CDR3 DNA: TGTGCCAGCAGCCAAGTGGGTGAGCAGTACTTC
clone size: -; V gene: TRBV4-3; J gene: TRBJ2-1; D gene: TRBD1; CDR3 protein: CASSQEGIQGYSYNEQFF; CDR3 DNA: TGCGCCAGCAGCCAAGAGGGGATACAGGGGTACTCGTACAATGAGCAGTTCTTC